The text below deals with one T cell receptor (beta chain). TCRdb passed the 5' RACE reads through MiXCR, listing each CDR3 protein once. The table shows under 70,000 distinct CDR3 sequences, with 19% occurring only once. This sample was included in a study of HIV-infected patients and healthy controls. The specimen sequenced was CD4+ T cells from blood. The receptor was isolated from a human donor in good health.

CDR3 protein: CSVGGGGLADSYEQYF. The CDR3 bases are TGCAGCGTTGGTGGTGGGGGACTAGCGGACTCCTACGAGCAGTACTTC. The V call is TRBV29-1, the J call TRBJ2-7; TRBD2 aligns across 11 bases. The germline CDR1 and CDR2 sequences are SQVTM and ANQGSEA. CDR3 length equals 16 residues. The junction had 8 bases not matched to a gene; V was cut back by 4 bases and J by 0 bases.